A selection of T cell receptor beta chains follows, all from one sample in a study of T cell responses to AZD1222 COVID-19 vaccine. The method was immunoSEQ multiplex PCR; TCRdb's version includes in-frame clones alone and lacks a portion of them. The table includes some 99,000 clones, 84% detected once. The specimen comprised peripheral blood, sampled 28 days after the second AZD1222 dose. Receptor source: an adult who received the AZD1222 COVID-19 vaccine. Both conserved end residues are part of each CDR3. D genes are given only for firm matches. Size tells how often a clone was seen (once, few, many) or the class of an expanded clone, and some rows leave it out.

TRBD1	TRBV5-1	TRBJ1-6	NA	CASSPRVGTGDSPLHF	TGCGCCAGCAGCCCCCGGGTAGGGACAGGGGATTCACCCCTCCACTTT
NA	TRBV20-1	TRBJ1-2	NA	CSASNREDGYTF	TGCAGTGCTAGTAACAGGGAGGATGGCTACACCTTC
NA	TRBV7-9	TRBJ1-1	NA	CASSLRDTHTEAFF	TGTGCCAGCAGCCTCCGGGACACCCACACTGAAGCTTTCTTT
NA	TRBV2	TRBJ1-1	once	CASSKDNSEAFF	TGTGCCAGCAGTAAGGATAACTCTGAAGCTTTCTTT
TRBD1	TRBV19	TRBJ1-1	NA	CASTSLGDRGGEAFF	TGTGCCAGTACCTCTCTCGGGGACAGGGGCGGTGAAGCTTTCTTT
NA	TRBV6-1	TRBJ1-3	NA	CASSERRSSGNTIYF	TGTGCCAGCAGTGAGAGACGGAGCTCTGGAAACACCATATATTTT
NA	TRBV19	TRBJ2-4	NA	CASSIETQNIQYF	TGTGCCAGTAGTATAGAGACCCAAAACATTCAGTACTTC
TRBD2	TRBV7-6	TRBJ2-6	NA	CASSPQPTGLAAVGANVLTF	TGTGCCAGCAGCCCTCAACCGACAGGACTAGCGGCTGTTGGGGCCAACGTCCTGACTTTC